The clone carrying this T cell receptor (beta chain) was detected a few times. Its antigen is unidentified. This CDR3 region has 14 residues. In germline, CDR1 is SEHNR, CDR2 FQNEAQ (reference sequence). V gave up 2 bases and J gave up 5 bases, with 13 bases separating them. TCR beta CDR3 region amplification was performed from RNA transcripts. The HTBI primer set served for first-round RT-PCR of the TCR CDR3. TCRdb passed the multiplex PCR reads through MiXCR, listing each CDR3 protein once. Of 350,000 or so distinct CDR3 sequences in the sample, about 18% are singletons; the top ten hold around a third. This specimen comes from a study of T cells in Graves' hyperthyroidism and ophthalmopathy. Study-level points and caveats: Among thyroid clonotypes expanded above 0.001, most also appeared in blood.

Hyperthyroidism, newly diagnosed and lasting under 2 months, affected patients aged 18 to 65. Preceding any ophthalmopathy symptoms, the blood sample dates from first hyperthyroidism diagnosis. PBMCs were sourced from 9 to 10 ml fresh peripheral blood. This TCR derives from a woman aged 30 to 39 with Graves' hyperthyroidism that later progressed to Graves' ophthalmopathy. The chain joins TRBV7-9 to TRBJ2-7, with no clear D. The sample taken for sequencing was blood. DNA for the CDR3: TGTGCCAGCAGCTTACTGATGGGGTCCCACGAGCAGTACTTC. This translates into CASSLLMGSHEQYF.